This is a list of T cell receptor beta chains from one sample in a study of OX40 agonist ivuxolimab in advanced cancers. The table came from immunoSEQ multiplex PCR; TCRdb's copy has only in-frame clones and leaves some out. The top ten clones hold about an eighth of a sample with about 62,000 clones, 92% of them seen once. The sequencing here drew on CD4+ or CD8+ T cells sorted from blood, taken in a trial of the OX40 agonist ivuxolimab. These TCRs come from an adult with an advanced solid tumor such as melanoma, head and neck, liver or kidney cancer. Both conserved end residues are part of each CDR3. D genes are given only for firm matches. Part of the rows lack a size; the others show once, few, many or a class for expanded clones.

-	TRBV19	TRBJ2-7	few	CASSMEEATSGYEQYF	TGTGCCAGTAGTATGGAGGAGGCGACCTCGGGCTACGAGCAGTACTTC
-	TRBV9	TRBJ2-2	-	CASSVAAGLTNTGELFF	TGTGCCAGCAGCGTAGCGGCGGGGCTCACAAACACCGGGGAGCTGTTTTTT
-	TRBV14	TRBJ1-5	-	CASSPRGMQPQHF	TGTGCCAGCAGCCCCCGGGGGATGCAGCCCCAGCATTTT
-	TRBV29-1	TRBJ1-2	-	CSVVGGLRTNYGYTF	TGCAGCGTTGTCGGGGGGCTAAGGACTAACTATGGCTACACCTTC
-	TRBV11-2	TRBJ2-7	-	CANRLIDASDEQYF	TGTGCCAACCGCCTGATTGACGCTTCGGACGAGCAGTACTTC
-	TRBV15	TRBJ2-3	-	CATHTQGETSTDTQYF	TGTGCCACACACACCCAGGGAGAAACTAGCACAGATACGCAGTATTTT
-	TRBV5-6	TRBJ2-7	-	CASSDGTEDYEQYF	TGTGCCAGCAGCGATGGCACAGAAGACTACGAGCAGTACTTC
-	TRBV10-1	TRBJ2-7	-	CASGPGPVYEQYF	TGCGCCAGCGGACCGGGACCCGTTTACGAGCAGTACTTC
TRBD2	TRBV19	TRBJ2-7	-	CASSAGGLDEQYF	TGTGCCAGTAGTGCGGGGGGGCTTGACGAGCAGTACTTC
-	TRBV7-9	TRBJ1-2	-	CASSSSHRAGYTF	TGTGCCAGCAGCTCATCACACAGGGCTGGCTACACCTTC
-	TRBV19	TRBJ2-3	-	CASSIVASTDTQYF	TGTGCCAGTAGTATTGTAGCGAGCACAGATACGCAGTATTTT
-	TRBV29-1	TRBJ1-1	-	CSVPRGGTEAFF	TGCAGCGTTCCCCGGGGTGGCACTGAAGCTTTCTTT
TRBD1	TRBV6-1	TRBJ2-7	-	CASSTLQGASYEQYF	TGTGCCAGCAGTACTCTACAGGGGGCATCCTACGAGCAGTACTTC
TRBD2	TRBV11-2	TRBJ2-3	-	CASSLDPGGQYF	TGTGCCAGCAGCTTAGACCCGGGAGGGCAGTATTTT
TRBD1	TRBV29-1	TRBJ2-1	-	CSVIGTGGYNEQFF	TGCAGCGTTATTGGGACAGGGGGCTACAATGAGCAGTTCTTC
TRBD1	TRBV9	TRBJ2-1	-	CASSFRDRGLRDEQFF	TGTGCCAGCAGCTTCCGGGACAGGGGGCTGAGGGATGAGCAGTTCTTC
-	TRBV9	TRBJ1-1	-	CASSAGGPVEAFF	TGTGCCAGCAGCGCTGGAGGGCCGGTTGAAGCTTTCTTT
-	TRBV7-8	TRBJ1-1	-	CASTLQEGGGNTEAFF	TGTGCCAGCACCTTACAGGAAGGGGGGGGGAACACTGAAGCTTTCTTT
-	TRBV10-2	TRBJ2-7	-	CASSESIRAPFLEQYF	TGCGCCAGCAGTGAGTCGATCAGGGCCCCTTTCTTAGAGCAGTACTTC
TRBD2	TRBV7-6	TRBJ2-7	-	CASSFAGLAGVPYEQYF	TGTGCCAGCAGCTTCGCCGGACTAGCGGGAGTCCCCTACGAGCAGTACTTC
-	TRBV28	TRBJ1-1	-	CASSLGREGVTEAFF	TGTGCCAGCAGTTTAGGCCGGGAGGGGGTCACTGAAGCTTTCTTT
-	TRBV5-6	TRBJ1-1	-	CASSTFGPNTEAFF	TGTGCCAGTTCCACCTTCGGGCCCAACACTGAAGCTTTCTTT
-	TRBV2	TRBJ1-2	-	CASSGGEGVSYGYTF	TGTGCCAGCAGCGGGGGGGAGGGAGTTAGCTATGGCTACACCTTC
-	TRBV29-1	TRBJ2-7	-	CSVEKGQPYEQYF	TGCAGCGTTGAAAAAGGACAGCCCTACGAGCAGTACTTC
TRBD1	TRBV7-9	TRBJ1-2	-	CASSLGEQGARSGYTF	TGTGCCAGCAGCTTAGGAGAACAGGGGGCGCGGAGTGGCTACACCTTC
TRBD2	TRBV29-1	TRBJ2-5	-	CSVEDGTSGSYQETQYF	TGCAGCGTTGAAGATGGAACTAGCGGGAGCTACCAAGAGACCCAGTACTTC
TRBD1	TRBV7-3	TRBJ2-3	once	CASSPGTGRSDTQYF	TGTGCCAGCAGCCCCGGGACAGGGAGGTCAGATACGCAGTATTTT
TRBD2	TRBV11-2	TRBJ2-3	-	CASSLTSGRAGADTQYF	TGTGCCAGCAGCTTGACTAGCGGGAGGGCGGGTGCAGATACGCAGTATTTT
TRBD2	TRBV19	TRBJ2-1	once	CASSDTTSGVAYNEQFF	TGTGCCAGTAGTGATACGACTAGCGGGGTGGCGTACAATGAGCAGTTCTTC
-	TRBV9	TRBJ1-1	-	CASSVVEGTVGHTEAFF	TGTGCCAGCAGCGTAGTCGAAGGGACGGTGGGGCACACTGAAGCTTTCTTT
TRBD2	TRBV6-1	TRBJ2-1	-	CASSESAGSEQFF	TGTGCCAGCAGTGAATCAGCGGGGAGTGAGCAGTTCTTC
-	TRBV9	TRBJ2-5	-	CASSPRTQETQYF	TGTGCCAGCAGCCCCCGGACCCAAGAGACCCAGTACTTC
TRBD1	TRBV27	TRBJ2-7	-	CASRLTGSYEQYF	TGTGCCAGCAGACTGACAGGGTCCTACGAGCAGTACTTC
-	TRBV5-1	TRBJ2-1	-	CASSLLDNEQFF	TGCGCCAGCAGCTTACTCGACAATGAGCAGTTCTTC
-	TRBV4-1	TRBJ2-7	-	CASSREGGPAYEQYF	TGCGCCAGCAGCCGAGAGGGGGGTCCGGCCTACGAGCAGTACTTC
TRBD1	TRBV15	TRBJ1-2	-	CATSRDRGQGNGYTF	TGTGCCACCAGCAGAGATCGGGGACAGGGGAATGGCTACACCTTC
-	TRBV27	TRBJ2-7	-	CASSLSLGYEQYF	TGTGCCAGCAGTTTATCGTTAGGCTACGAGCAGTACTTC
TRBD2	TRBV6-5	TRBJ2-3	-	CASSYEAGGSDTQYF	TGTGCCAGCAGTTATGAAGCGGGAGGATCCGATACGCAGTATTTT
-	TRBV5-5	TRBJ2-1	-	CASSLDMLNSYNEQFF	TGTGCCAGCAGCTTAGACATGTTAAACTCCTACAATGAGCAGTTCTTC
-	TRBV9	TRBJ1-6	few	CASSRGGNSPLHF	TGTGCCAGCAGCCGGGGGGGTAATTCACCCCTCCACTTT
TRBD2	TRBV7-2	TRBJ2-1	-	CASSEGTTSYNEQFF	TGTGCCAGCAGCGAAGGGACTACCTCCTACAATGAGCAGTTCTTC
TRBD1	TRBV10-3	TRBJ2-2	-	CAISTDRDAGELFF	TGTGCCATCAGTACTGACAGGGATGCCGGGGAGCTGTTTTTT
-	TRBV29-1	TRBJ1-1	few	CSVEDWDNTEAFF	TGCAGCGTTGAAGATTGGGACAACACTGAAGCTTTCTTT
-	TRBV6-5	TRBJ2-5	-	CASIRKTTYQETQYF	TGTGCCAGCATCCGAAAGACTACGTACCAAGAGACCCAGTACTTC
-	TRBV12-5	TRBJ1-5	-	CASGLGQGRNQPQHF	TGTGCTAGTGGTTTGGGGCAGGGGAGGAATCAGCCCCAGCATTTT
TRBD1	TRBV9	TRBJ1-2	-	CASSTGGEYGYTF	TGTGCCAGCAGCACAGGGGGCGAGTATGGCTACACCTTC
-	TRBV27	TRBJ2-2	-	CASRLAGVRDTGELFF	TGTGCCAGCAGGCTCGCAGGGGTTCGGGACACCGGGGAGCTGTTTTTT
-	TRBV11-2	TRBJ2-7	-	CASSSATDSYEQYF	TGTGCCAGCAGCTCGGCCACAGACTCCTACGAGCAGTACTTC
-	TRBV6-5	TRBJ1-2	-	CASSWTDYGYTF	TGTGCCAGCAGTTGGACGGACTATGGCTACACCTTC
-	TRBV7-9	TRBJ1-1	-	CASSLSGNTEAFF	TGTGCCAGCAGCTTAAGTGGGAACACTGAAGCTTTCTTT
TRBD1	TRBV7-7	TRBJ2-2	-	CASSSLTGAQPGELFF	TGTGCCAGCAGCTCTCTGACAGGGGCCCAACCCGGGGAGCTGTTTTTT
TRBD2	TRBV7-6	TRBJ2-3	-	CASSLAGGLYTDTQYF	TGTGCCAGCAGCTTAGCGGGAGGGCTCTACACAGATACGCAGTATTTT
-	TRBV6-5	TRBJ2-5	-	CASSYGLQETQYF	TGTGCCAGCAGTTATGGGCTTCAAGAGACCCAGTACTTC
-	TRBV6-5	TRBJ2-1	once	CASSYGGHGDEQFF	TGTGCCAGCAGTTACGGGGGCCATGGCGATGAGCAGTTCTTC
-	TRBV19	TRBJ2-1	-	CATQIATGYNEQFF	TGTGCCACCCAAATAGCGACCGGCTACAATGAGCAGTTCTTC
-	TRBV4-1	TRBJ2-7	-	CASSQEGRDSYEQYF	TGCGCCAGCAGCCAAGAAGGGCGGGACTCCTACGAGCAGTACTTC
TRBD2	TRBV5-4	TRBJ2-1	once	CASSSRLAGGPHEQFF	TGTGCCAGCAGCTCCCGACTAGCGGGAGGGCCTCATGAGCAGTTCTTC
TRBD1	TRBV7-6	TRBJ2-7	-	CASSLNADRAYEQYF	TGTGCCAGCAGCTTAAATGCGGACAGGGCCTACGAGCAGTACTTC
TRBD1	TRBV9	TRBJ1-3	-	CASSVGDRDNIGNTIYF	TGTGCCAGCAGCGTAGGGGACAGAGATAACATAGGAAACACCATATATTTT
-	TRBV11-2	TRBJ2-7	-	CASSLSPEQYF	TGTGCCAGCAGCCTATCCCCCGAGCAGTACTTC